The text below deals with one T cell receptor (beta chain). What it binds is not known. This sample stems from a study of T cells in Graves' hyperthyroidism and ophthalmopathy. Whole-study results and caveats: Blood also carried most thyroid clonotypes expanded above 0.001. Ophthalmopathy stood apart from stable hyperthyroidism in a 13 V-J model.

Graves' hyperthyroidism without ophthalmopathy progression within 18 months was termed stable. Diagnosis of hyperthyroidism was new in patients aged 18 to 65, and its duration was under 2 months. TCR beta CDR3 regions were amplified from RNA transcripts. The HTBI primer set was used in a first-round RT-PCR of the TCR CDR3. TCRdb passed the multiplex PCR reads through MiXCR, listing each CDR3 protein once. The repertoire holds hundreds of thousands of distinct CDR3 sequences, with around 45% as singletons. CDR1 and CDR2 (germline): ENHRY, SYGVKD. CDR3 length: 16 amino acids. V was pared by 5 bases and J by 2 bases, with 16 bases between.

Sequencing was carried out using peripheral blood or thyroid tissue (not recorded which). The chain uses TRBV10-3 and TRBJ1-5; a weak D match, TRBD1 (5 bases). The receptor was derived from a young woman with Graves' hyperthyroidism. CDR3 nucleotides: TGTGCCATCAGTACCAGGGCTGGGGAGGGCAATCAGCCCCAGCATTTT. Its protein product is CAISTRAGEGNQPQHF.